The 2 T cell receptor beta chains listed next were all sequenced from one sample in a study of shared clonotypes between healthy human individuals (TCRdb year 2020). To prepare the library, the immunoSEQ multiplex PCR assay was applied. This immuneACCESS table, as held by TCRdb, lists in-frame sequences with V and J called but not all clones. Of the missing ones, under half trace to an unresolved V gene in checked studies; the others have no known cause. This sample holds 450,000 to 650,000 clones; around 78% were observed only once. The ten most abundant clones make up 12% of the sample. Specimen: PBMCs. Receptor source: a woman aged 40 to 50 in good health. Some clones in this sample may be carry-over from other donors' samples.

Here the CDR3 reads CASSAPLGGKLFF. In DNA form, the CDR3 reads TGTGCCAGCAGCGCCCCCCTTGGTGGAAAACTGTTTTTT. V and J are TRBV7-6 and TRBJ1-4; no firm D call. Germline CDR1 SGHVS, CDR2 FNYEAQ. Trimming stripped 5 bases from V and 10 bases from J, with 14 bases between. There are 13 residues in the CDR3.

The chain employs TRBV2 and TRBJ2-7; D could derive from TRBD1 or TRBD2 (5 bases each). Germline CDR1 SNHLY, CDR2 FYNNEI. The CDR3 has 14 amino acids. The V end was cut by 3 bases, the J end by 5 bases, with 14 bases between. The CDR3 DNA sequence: TGTGCCAGCAGTGAGGGTATGAGGGGCCACGAGCAGTACTTC. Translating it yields CASSEGMRGHEQYF. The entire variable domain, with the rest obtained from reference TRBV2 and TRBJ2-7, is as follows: EPEVTQTPSHQVTQMGQEVILRCVPISNHLYFYWYRQILGQKVEFLVSFYNNEISEKSEIFDDQFSVERPDGSNFTLKIRSTKLEDSAMYFCASSEGMRGHEQYFGPGTRLTVT.